This T cell receptor beta chain was captured in a study of beta chain features in type 1 diabetes. For the study at large: The patients were much like the healthy donors in age, gender and cell yields.

This clone has more than one count but fewer than ten. All of the isolated RNA was reverse transcribed, so expressed TCRB transcripts were sequenced. TCRdb's copy holds only in-frame clones and misses some; the assay was immunoSEQ multiplex PCR. The sample consists of fewer than 400,000 clones, around 8% of them appearing once. Germline loops: CDR1 SGHRS, CDR2 YFSETQ. This CDR3 spans 16 amino acids. J lost 3 bases, V lost 4 bases, and 10 bases had no gene match. Input material: central memory CD4+ T cells from blood. The TCR originated in a young woman in good health. V and J are TRBV5-1 and TRBJ2-7; 10 positions agree with TRBD1. CDR3 DNA: TGCGCCAGCAGCGAAACCGGGACAGGGGTCCTCTACGAGCAGTACTTC. Translation gives CASSETGTGVLYEQYF.